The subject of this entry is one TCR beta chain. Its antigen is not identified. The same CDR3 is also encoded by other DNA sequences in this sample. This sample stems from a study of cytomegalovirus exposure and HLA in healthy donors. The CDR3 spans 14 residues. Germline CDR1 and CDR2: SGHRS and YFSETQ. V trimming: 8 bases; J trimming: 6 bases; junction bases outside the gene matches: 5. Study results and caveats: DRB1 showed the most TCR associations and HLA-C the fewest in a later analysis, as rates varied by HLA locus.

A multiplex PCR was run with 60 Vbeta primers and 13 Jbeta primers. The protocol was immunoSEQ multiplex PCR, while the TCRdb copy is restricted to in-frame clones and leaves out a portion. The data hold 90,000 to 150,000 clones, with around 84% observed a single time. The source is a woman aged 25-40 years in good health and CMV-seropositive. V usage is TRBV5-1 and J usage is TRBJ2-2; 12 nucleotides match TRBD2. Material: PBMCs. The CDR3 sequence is CASRSSGGAGELFF. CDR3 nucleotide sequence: TGCGCCAGTAGATCTAGCGGGGGGGCCGGGGAGCTGTTTTTT.